One T cell receptor (beta chain) is described in this entry. Its antigen is as yet unknown. This record belongs to a study of spatial heterogeneity in lung cancer. Overall study findings and caveats: In tumors, expanded intratumoral alpha and beta TCR counts tracked mutation counts.

The CDR3 is 14 amino acids. The junction had 6 bases not matched to a gene; V was cut back by 5 bases and J by 3 bases. Germline CDR1 reads LNHDA; CDR2 reads SQIVND (reference sequence). TCRdb re-called the 5' RACE reads with MiXCR, one entry per CDR3 protein. This sample has 12,000 to 15,000 distinct CDR3 sequences, with around 7.8% found just once. As to time point: sample taken at primary tumor resection. The study sequenced unsorted whole RNA from tumor, nontumor lung or frozen PBMC. The source is a male donor with early-stage non-small cell lung cancer. The rearrangement joins TRBV19 to TRBJ2-5; 7 positions agree with TRBD1. This material consisted of lung tumor tissue, taken at surgery. The CDR3 DNA reads TGTGCCAGTAGTCCTCCGGGACAGAAAGAGACCCAGTACTTC. It yields the protein CASSPPGQKETQYF.